This T cell receptor beta chain was profiled in a study of blood T cells in healthy people across ages. Between the trimmed V and J ends, which lost 5 bases and 2 bases, there was a span of 12 bases. Germline V lookup: CDR1 SGHTA, CDR2 FQGNSA. The CDR3 covers 15 residues. This clonotype was seen a handful of times. Primed by a sample-barcoded 5' primer and a J-beta primer mix, a second PCR proceeded for about 6 to 12 cycles. MiXCR, applied by TCRdb to the 5' RACE reads, yields one record per CDR3 protein. The repertoire has approximately 800,000 distinct CDR3 sequences, 56% of them found once; the top ten carry 20% to 30%.

The sequence was obtained from a man aged 35 to 55 in good health. V and J are TRBV7-2 and TRBJ1-4; TRBD1 might be the D (6 bases). The sample was blood. The CDR3 protein is CASSRPTGTNEKLFF. The DNA of the CDR3 is TGTGCCAGCAGCCGTCCTACAGGGACTAATGAAAAACTGTTTTTT.